This T cell receptor (beta chain) was recovered during a study of T cells after yellow fever vaccination. TCRdb independently ran MiXCR on the 5' RACE reads; one entry per CDR3 protein. Of about 320,000 distinct CDR3 sequences listed, approximately 4.5% are singletons. This clonotype occurred many times. Per germline, CDR1 DFQATT and CDR2 SNEGSKA (reference sequence). CDR3 size: 14 residues. V was clipped by 6 bases and J by 4 bases, with 17 bases between them. The sample consisted of PBMCs, taken 15 days after the yellow fever booster vaccination. The receptor comes from a man between 18 and 29 years old who received the YFV17D yellow fever vaccine. The rearrangement joins TRBV20-1 to TRBJ2-3, with D possibly TRBD2 on 5 matching bases. This CDR3 is CSAGPFVGADTQYF. In DNA, the CDR3 is TGCAGTGCCGGCCCGTTTGTCGGGGCAGATACGCAGTATTTT.